One and the same sample provided the 24 T cell receptor beta chains below, sequenced in a study of Ad26.COV2.S vaccination and SARS-CoV-2 variants. Sequencing used immunoSEQ multiplex PCR; TCRdb keeps in-frame clones, though not all of them. The table shows under 600,000 clones, with roughly nine tenths occurring only once. Treatment described: approximately 18 received Ad26.COV2.S at low or high dose, single or two shots; about 5 received placebo; per-sample allocation not given. Sampling took place 63 days after the first vaccine or placebo injection. The source material was peripheral blood, sampled in a trial of Ad26.COV2.S vaccine versus placebo. These receptors were taken from a person aged 18-60 years who received the Ad26.COV2.S COVID-19 vaccine or a placebo.

In this sample, this clone turned up once. V gene TRBV7-9 combines with J gene TRBJ1-6, with 8 bases identical to TRBD1. The trim removed 4 bases at V and 7 bases at J, leaving 9 bases unmatched. CDR1 and CDR2 from the germline V gene are SEHNR and FQNEAQ (reference sequence). This CDR3 comprises 16 residues. The CDR3 region is CASSYSPDRGNSPLHF. The CDR3 DNA sequence: TGTGCCAGCAGCTATAGCCCAGACAGGGGAAATTCACCCCTCCACTTT.

The chain employs TRBV9 and TRBJ2-3, with D perhaps TRBD2 (5 bases). V lost 0 bases and J lost 2, with 7 bases in between. There are 14 residues in the CDR3. Germline CDR1 is SGDLS and CDR2 is YYNGEE. This CDR3 is CASSVGGYTDTQYF. The DNA for the CDR3 is TGTGCCAGCAGCGTAGGAGGGTACACAGATACGCAGTATTTT.

The chain uses TRBV6-5 and TRBJ2-1; D is perhaps TRBD2 (5 bases). Between the trimmed V and J ends, which lost 7 bases and 2 bases, there was a span of 9 bases. Germline loops: CDR1 MNHEY, CDR2 SVGAGI. CDR3 length: 13 residues. The CDR3 DNA reads TGTGCCAGCAATAGCGTGGCCTACAATGAGCAGTTCTTC. This codes for CASNSVAYNEQFF.

With regard to this clone: This may arise from a read error, as a much more abundant clone is one base away. The same CDR3 can be traced to other DNA sequences in this sample. The rearrangement links TRBV5-4 to TRBJ2-7, with D perhaps TRBD1 or TRBD2 (5 bases each). V was cut by 0 bases and J by 2 bases, with 6 bases left in between. There are 13 residues in the CDR3. The V gene's germline CDR1 is SGHNT and CDR2 YYREEE (reference sequence). The CDR3 nucleotides read TGTGCCAGCAGCTTGGGGGGGACCTACGAGCAGTACTTC. Translation: CASSLGGTYEQYF.

The chain links TRBV18 to TRBJ2-7; D may be TRBD2 (6 bases). Germline CDR1 KGHSH, CDR2 LQKENI. CDR3 size: 15 residues. Trimming took off 0 bases at V and 4 bases at J, with 13 bases between the two ends. CDR3 region: CASSPPQTGVYEQYF. The CDR3 coding sequence is TGTGCCAGCTCACCACCCCAGACGGGGGTTTACGAGCAGTACTTC.

This clone has a single count. The genes are TRBV30 and TRBJ1-1; D is ambiguous. The germline CDR1 and CDR2 sequences are GTSNPN and SVGIG (reference sequence). The germline V and J ends were trimmed by 6 bases and 4 bases, with 15 bases remaining between them. This CDR3 comprises 13 residues. The DNA of the CDR3 is TGTGCCTGTGAGGGTCGGGCCATCACTGAAGCTTTCTTT. Translated: CACEGRAITEAFF. Supplemented by reference TRBV30 and TRBJ1-1, the full variable domain reads SQTIHQWPATLVQPVGSPLSLECTVEGTSNPNLYWYRQAAGRGLQLLFYSVGIGQISSEVPQNLSASRPQDRQFILSSKKLLLSDSGFYLCACEGRAITEAFFGQGTRLTVV.

This chain links TRBV25-1 with TRBJ1-4, with D tentatively TRBD1 (6 bases). Deletions cut 2 bases from V and 4 bases from J, with 17 bases between. Germline values: CDR1 MGHDK, CDR2 SYGVNS. The CDR3 extends over 17 amino acids. The CDR3 region has the DNA TGTGCCAGCAGTGAACCCGGACGACAGGTCCTTAATGAAAAACTGTTTTTT. As protein: CASSEPGRQVLNEKLFF. Looking up the rest from reference TRBV25-1 and TRBJ1-4 gives the full variable domain: EADIYQTPRYLVIGTGKKITLECSQTMGHDKMYWYQQDPGMELHLIHYSYGVNSTEKGDLSSESTVSRIRTEHFPLTLESARPSHTSQYLCASSEPGRQVLNEKLFFGSGTQLSVL.

The chain carries TRBV15 and TRBJ2-3; the D gene is possibly TRBD1 (6 bases). The V end lost 0 bases, the J end lost 5 bases, and 12 bases lay between the germline ends. The CDR3 has 15 amino acids. The germline CDR1 and CDR2 sequences are LNHNV and YYDKDF (reference sequence). The CDR3: CATSREMRDKDTQYF. The CDR3 DNA is TGTGCCACCAGCAGAGAAATGAGGGACAAAGATACGCAGTATTTT. Based on the CDR3 plus reference TRBV15 and TRBJ2-3, the full variable domain is DAMVIQNPRYQVTQFGKPVTLSCSQTLNHNVMYWYQQKSSQAPKLLFHYYDKDFNNEADTPDNFQSRRPNTSFCFLDIRSPGLGDTAMYLCATSREMRDKDTQYFGPGTRLTVL.

The rearrangement links TRBV6-4 to TRBJ1-1, with D hard to call. The CDR3 covers 17 residues. The germline gives CDR1 MRHNA, CDR2 SNTAGT. Trimming removed 2 bases at V and 0 bases at J, with 16 bases between. This CDR3 is CASSDRVFQLMNTEAFF. In DNA, the CDR3 is TGTGCCAGCAGTGACAGGGTGTTTCAACTCATGAACACTGAAGCTTTCTTT.

V gene TRBV9 combines with J gene TRBJ1-2, with D possibly TRBD1 on 5 matching bases. CDR1 is SGDLS, CDR2 YYNGEE, per germline. This CDR3 is 16 amino acids long. Trimming removed 0 bases at V and 2 bases at J, with 14 bases between. CDR3 bases: TGTGCCAGCAGCGTAGACCCCGCCGGGACGAACTATGGCTACACCTTC. Protein: CASSVDPAGTNYGYTF.

This chain connects TRBV18 to TRBJ1-1; tentative D call: TRBD1 (6 bases). Germline assignment: CDR1 KGHSH and CDR2 LQKENI. V gave up 8 bases and J gave up 0 bases, with 13 bases separating them. The CDR3 totals 14 residues. CDR3 region: CASRGAVVNTEAFF. CDR3 in DNA: TGTGCCAGCCGGGGGGCAGTGGTGAACACTGAAGCTTTCTTT.

The chain uses TRBV27 and TRBJ1-2, with 7 bases aligning to TRBD1. This CDR3 spans 14 amino acids. Germline V gene lookup returns CDR1 MNHEY and CDR2 SMNVEV (reference sequence). Trimming removed 3 bases from V and 5 bases from J; junction bases left unmatched: 6. This CDR3 is CASSFAGTEYGYTF. The CDR3 nucleotides read TGTGCCAGCAGTTTTGCGGGGACAGAGTATGGCTACACCTTC.

The chain combines TRBV20-1 with TRBJ2-2, with D perhaps TRBD1 (5 bases). The CDR3 is 11 residues long. With 5 bases removed from V and 5 bases from J, the gap between germline ends came to 6 bases. Germline CDR1 and CDR2: DFQATT and SNEGSKA (reference sequence). The CDR3 DNA is TGCAGTGCTTGGACAACCGGGGAGCTGTTTTTT. This encodes CSAWTTGELFF.

J is TRBJ2-5 and V is TRBV29-1, with a weak D call TRBD2 (6 bases). This CDR3 region has 17 residues. The V end was cut by 3 bases, the J end by 5 bases, with 25 bases between. Per germline, CDR1 SQVTM and CDR2 ANQGSEA. CDR3 coding DNA: TGCAGCGTTGAGTACCGGGATAGCGGATGGTATCAGGAGACCCAGTACTTC. It codes for CSVEYRDSGWYQETQYF.

The chain uses TRBV7-9 and TRBJ2-7; D might be TRBD1 (5 bases). V dropped 5 bases and J dropped 6 bases, with 14 bases sitting between them. Germline CDR1 SEHNR, CDR2 FQNEAQ (reference sequence). The CDR3 runs 13 residues. The CDR3: CASSAARGREQYF. The CDR3 nucleotides read TGTGCCAGCAGCGCCGCTAGGGGCCGCGAGCAGTACTTC. Variable domain in full (rest from reference TRBV7-9 and TRBJ2-7): DTGVSQNPRHKITKRGQNVTFRCDPISEHNRLYWYRQTLGQGPEFLTYFQNEAQLEKSRLLSDRFSAERPKGSFSTLEIQRTEQGDSAMYLCASSAARGREQYFGPGTRLTVT.

The chain joins TRBV28 to TRBJ1-2, with D tentatively TRBD1 (5 bases). From germline, CDR1 is MDHEN and CDR2 SYDVKM. This CDR3 has 12 amino acids. V was pared by 6 bases and J by 5 bases, with 10 bases between. CDR3 protein: CASRPGLYGYTF. The DNA of the CDR3 is TGTGCCAGCAGACCAGGGCTATATGGCTACACCTTC.

The chain has TRBV5-1 and TRBJ2-1, with D possibly matching TRBD2 (5 bases). Trimming shortened V by 5 bases and J by 2 bases, and 11 bases separated the two germline ends. The CDR3 runs 14 residues. The V gene's germline CDR1 is SGHRS and CDR2 YFSETQ. As DNA, the CDR3 is TGCGCCAGCAGGCGGCTAGCAACCTACAATGAGCAGTTCTTC. It specifies CASRRLATYNEQFF.

This sequence joins TRBV14 and TRBJ2-1, with no clear D. CDR1 is SGHDN and CDR2 is FVKESK in the germline V gene. Trimming took off 2 bases at V and 9 bases at J, with 8 bases between the two ends. The CDR3 loop spans 12 amino acids. CDR3 loop: CASSQTYTEQFF. For the CDR3, the DNA is TGTGCCAGCAGCCAAACCTATACTGAGCAGTTCTTC.

The table lists this clone with a count of one. V is TRBV6-5 and J is TRBJ2-7, with 10 nucleotides matching TRBD1. CDR3 size: 15 residues. Germline-derived CDR1 and CDR2 are MNHEY and SVGAGI. V trimming: 6 bases; J trimming: 1 base; junction bases outside the gene matches: 6. The CDR3 here is CASRLRDRGSYEQYF. As DNA, the CDR3 is TGTGCCAGCAGACTCCGGGACAGGGGTTCCTACGAGCAGTACTTC.

The rearrangement uses TRBV9 and TRBJ2-5; 8 bases agree with TRBD1. J gave up 4 bases and V 4 bases, and 6 bases lay outside the gene matches. CDR1 is SGDLS and CDR2 is YYNGEE in the germline V gene. CDR3 length: 14 amino acids. CDR3 residues: CASSPGQGGETQYF. The CDR3 region has the DNA TGTGCCAGCAGCCCCGGACAGGGAGGAGAGACCCAGTACTTC.

J is TRBJ1-1 and V is TRBV5-1; 8 bases align to TRBD1. V shed 0 bases, J shed 4 bases, and the junction held 5 bases outside the gene matches. The germline gives CDR1 SGHRS, CDR2 YFSETQ. The CDR3 loop spans 15 amino acids. The CDR3 DNA sequence: TGCGCCAGCAGCTTGGATCAGGGGGCGGTCACTGAAGCTTTCTTT. Amino acid sequence: CASSLDQGAVTEAFF.

This clone was seen only once. This CDR3 is also generated by other DNA sequences in the sample. The chain couples TRBV6-6 to TRBJ2-5; D call uncertain. This CDR3 spans 11 amino acids. The V gene's germline CDR1 is MNHNY and CDR2 SVGAGI (reference sequence). V lost 6 bases to trimming and J lost 1 base, with 3 bases between them. CDR3 residues: CASSPQETQYF. In nucleotides, the CDR3 is TGTGCCAGCAGCCCCCAAGAGACCCAGTACTTC.

The rearrangement links TRBV7-2 to TRBJ2-2; TRBD2 aligns across 7 bases. Looked up from germline, CDR1 is SGHTA and CDR2 is FQGNSA. V trimming: 2 bases; J trimming: 6 bases; junction bases outside the gene matches: 3. This CDR3 region has 14 residues. CDR3 sequence (DNA): TGTGCCAGCAGCTTATGGCTAGCGGCCGGGGAGCTGTTTTTT. Translation: CASSLWLAAGELFF. Full variable domain (missing parts from reference TRBV7-2 and TRBJ2-2): GAGVSQSPSNKVTEKGKDVELRCDPISGHTALYWYRQSLGQGLEFLIYFQGNSAPDKSGLPSDRFSAERTGGSVSTLTIQRTQQEDSAVYLCASSLWLAAGELFFGEGSRLTVL.

The J gene is TRBJ2-7, the V gene TRBV4-3; 10 bases align to TRBD1. CDR3 size: 16 residues. Per germline, CDR1 LGHNA and CDR2 YSLEER. The ends lost 4 bases at V and 3 bases at J; junction bases unmatched: 9. CDR3 nucleotide sequence: TGCGCCAGCAGCCCAACTCCGGGACAGGGGTTCTACGAGCAGTACTTC. Protein product: CASSPTPGQGFYEQYF.